Listed below are T cell receptor beta chains from one sample, sequenced in a study of T cell changes during pregnancy in multiple sclerosis. Profiled with immunoSEQ multiplex PCR; TCRdb holds only in-frame clones, not every one. This table holds roughly 49,000 clones, roughly 92% found once. This specimen was CD4+ T cells from peripheral blood mononuclear cells, taken in the second trimester of pregnancy. These receptors were collected from a female donor in good health, enrolled as a control in a pregnancy study. The CDR3 runs from the conserved cysteine through the conserved F or W. D genes are given only for firm matches. Clone sizes are given selectively: once, few, many, or a class where the clone is expanded.

TRBV18,NA,TRBJ1-1,NA,TGTGCCAGCTCACCCTCTGGAGTGAACACTGAAGCTTTCTTT,CASSPSGVNTEAFF
TRBV11-2,NA,TRBJ1-4,TRBD1,TGTGCCAGCACTCAGGGGGATAATGAAAAACTGTTTTTT,CASTQGDNEKLFF
TRBV5-5,NA,TRBJ2-1,NA,TGTGCCAGTAGCGGCGGCCCGGCCTACAATGAGCAGTTCTTC,CASSGGPAYNEQFF
TRBV7-2,NA,TRBJ1-1,NA,TGTGCCAGCAGCTTAGCCACAGTGAACACTGAAGCTTTCTTT,CASSLATVNTEAFF
TRBV11-2,NA,TRBJ2-6,NA,TGTGCCAGCAGCTTAGACAGGGATCCTGGGGCCAACGTCCTGACTTTC,CASSLDRDPGANVLTF
TRBV4-2,NA,TRBJ2-3,NA,TGTGCCAGCAGCCAAGCTGGGCAGCTACGCCCGGGGGATACGCAGTATTTT,CASSQAGQLRPGDTQYF
TRBV11-3,NA,TRBJ2-7,NA,TGTGCCAGCAGCTTGGGGAGTCGGTCCTACGAGCAGTACTTC,CASSLGSRSYEQYF
TRBV30,NA,TRBJ2-3,TRBD2,TGTGCCTGGAGTGTACGGGAGGCAGGACGCACAGATACGCAGTATTTT,CAWSVREAGRTDTQYF
TRBV9,NA,TRBJ2-5,NA,TGTGCCAGCAGCGTAGAACCGGTCCAAGAGACCCAGTACTTC,CASSVEPVQETQYF
TRBV27,NA,TRBJ2-3,NA,TGTGCCAGCAGTTTCTCAGATACGCAGTATTTT,CASSFSDTQYF
TRBV30,NA,TRBJ1-2,TRBD1,TGTGCCTGGAGTGTAAATACAGGGGGCAACTATGGCTACACCTTC,CAWSVNTGGNYGYTF
TRBV5-6,NA,TRBJ2-1,TRBD2,TGTGCCAGCAGCTTGGGAGCGGGGGGGCTGAATGAGCAGTTCTTC,CASSLGAGGLNEQFF
TRBV30,NA,TRBJ1-1,TRBD1,TGTGCCTGGGGGGCCTCCGGGACAGGGAAAGCTTTCTTT,CAWGASGTGKAFF
TRBV5-4,NA,TRBJ1-2,NA,TGTGCCAGCAGCTTGGTGAGAGACTATGGCTACACCTTC,CASSLVRDYGYTF
TRBV18,NA,TRBJ2-1,NA,TGTGCCAGCTCAGCCCAGGGTAGCAATGAGCAGTTCTTC,CASSAQGSNEQFF
TRBV19,few,TRBJ2-1,NA,TGTGCCAGTAGTATCGGGGGCTACAATGAGCAGTTCTTC,CASSIGGYNEQFF
TRBV9,NA,TRBJ1-1,NA,TGTGCCAGCAGCGGGACAATAAGTATGAACACTGAAGCTTTCTTT,CASSGTISMNTEAFF
TRBV25-1,NA,TRBJ1-3,NA,TGTGCCAGCAGGCCTAACGTTGGTACAGGAATCTCTGGAAACACCATATATTTT,CASRPNVGTGISGNTIYF
TRBV2,few,TRBJ2-1,NA,TGTGCCAGCAGTGCCTCGGAGGGAGGAGACAATGAGCAGTTCTTC,CASSASEGGDNEQFF
TRBV27,few,TRBJ1-6,NA,TGTGCCAGCAGGGAACAGGGCCCTAGTTCACCCCTCCACTTT,CASREQGPSSPLHF
TRBV19,few,TRBJ1-6,NA,TGTGCCAGTAACGGAGCGTATAATTCACCCCTCCACTTT,CASNGAYNSPLHF
TRBV6-6,NA,TRBJ1-2,NA,TGTGCCAGCCTCGGGGGGCGCAAAGGGATCTATGGCTACACCTTC,CASLGGRKGIYGYTF
TRBV4-3,NA,TRBJ1-5,NA,TGCGCCAGCAGCCAAGCCAGGGATCAGCCCCAGCATTTT,CASSQARDQPQHF
TRBV5-1,NA,TRBJ2-3,TRBD2,TGCGCCAGCAGCTCCTCGGGGGGATCAGATACGCAGTATTTT,CASSSSGGSDTQYF
TRBV5-1,NA,TRBJ1-1,TRBD1,TGCGCCAGCTGTCAGGGGACAGGGAACACTGAAGCTTTCTTT,CASCQGTGNTEAFF
TRBV2,NA,TRBJ2-7,TRBD2,TGTGCCAGCAGTGACTGGGGGGGTAAGGACGAGCAGTACTTC,CASSDWGGKDEQYF
TRBV5-1,NA,TRBJ1-1,TRBD1,TGCGCCAGCAGCTTCCGACAGGGTGGGACTGAAGCTTTCTTT,CASSFRQGGTEAFF
TRBV5-5,NA,TRBJ2-5,NA,TGTGCCAGCAGCTTGGGCGGCGAAGAGACCCAGTACTTC,CASSLGGEETQYF
TRBV5-4,NA,TRBJ2-7,NA,TGTGCCAGCAGCTTGGAACCAGCGACCAACTCCTACGAGCAGTACTTC,CASSLEPATNSYEQYF
TRBV19,once,TRBJ2-3,TRBD2,TGTGCCAGTAGAGGGACTAGCGGGGGAACAGATACGCAGTATTTT,CASRGTSGGTDTQYF
TRBV29-1,NA,TRBJ2-2,TRBD1,TGCAGCGTCCGTCCTCAGGGGGCCGGGGAGCTGTTTTTT,CSVRPQGAGELFF
TRBV7-2,NA,TRBJ1-3,TRBD1,TGTGCCAGCACCCAGGGGGGATCCGGAAACACCATATATTTT,CASTQGGSGNTIYF
TRBV30,NA,TRBJ2-1,NA,TGTGCCTGGAGGGGGGGGGCCAGCAATGAGCAGTTCTTC,CAWRGGASNEQFF
TRBV6-5,NA,TRBJ1-1,TRBD1,TGTGCCAGCAGTACTCCGACAGGGGTGAACACTGAAGCTTTCTTT,CASSTPTGVNTEAFF
TRBV5-1,NA,TRBJ2-1,TRBD2,TGCGCCAGCAGCTTCTCGGGACTAGCAATCACTGAGCAGTTCTTC,CASSFSGLAITEQFF
TRBV10-3,NA,TRBJ2-5,NA,TGTGCCATCAGTGAGTCCCCGCAGGGTCTGGGGACCCAGTACTTC,CAISESPQGLGTQYF
TRBV19,few,TRBJ1-2,TRBD1,TGTGCCAGTAGTATAGGACAGGGCCGCTACACCTTC,CASSIGQGRYTF
TRBV19,NA,TRBJ1-4,NA,TGTGCCAGTAGTAGTCATCACAGGGCTTCTGAAAAACTGTTTTTT,CASSSHHRASEKLFF
TRBV2,NA,TRBJ1-5,NA,TGTGCCAGCAGTGAAACCGAGGGGGTAGGTCAGCCCCAGCATTTT,CASSETEGVGQPQHF
TRBV19,NA,TRBJ2-7,NA,TGTGCCAGTAGTATAAGGCAGGGGAACTCCTACGAGCAGTACTTC,CASSIRQGNSYEQYF
TRBV5-1,NA,TRBJ1-1,NA,TGCGCCACCCGAATCTTCAGCAGGGACACTGAAGCTTTCTTT,CATRIFSRDTEAFF
TRBV28,NA,TRBJ2-7,NA,TGTGCCAGCAGTTTGAGTAACGCCTACGAGCAGTACTTC,CASSLSNAYEQYF
TRBV19,NA,TRBJ1-3,NA,TGTGCCAGTAGTATTGTGAGGGGGACCTCTGGAAACACCATATATTTT,CASSIVRGTSGNTIYF
TRBV7-9,NA,TRBJ1-2,TRBD1,TGTGCCAGCAGCTTAGCGGGGACAGGGGGCGCCCATGGCTACACCTTC,CASSLAGTGGAHGYTF
TRBV19,NA,TRBJ1-2,TRBD1,TGTGCCAGTAGTATTGGACAGGGGGACTATGGCTACACCTTC,CASSIGQGDYGYTF
TRBV15,NA,TRBJ1-1,NA,TGTGCCACCAGCAGAGAACAGGGAGGGACTGAAGCTTTCTTT,CATSREQGGTEAFF
TRBV5-6,NA,TRBJ2-7,TRBD1,TGTGCCAGCAGGAACAGGGGGGTCAACTACGAGCAGTACTTC,CASRNRGVNYEQYF
TRBV27,NA,TRBJ2-7,TRBD1,TGTGCCAGCAGCCCGGGACAGGGGAAATGGTCCTACGAGCAGTACTTC,CASSPGQGKWSYEQYF
TRBV5-1,once,TRBJ1-3,NA,TGCGCCAGCAGCGTCGGGAATCCCCTACAGAGTAACACTGGAGGCACCATATATTTT,CASSVGNPLQSNTGGTIYF
TRBV5-1,NA,TRBJ1-5,NA,TGCGCCAGCAGCTTGGCCGGGGGTAGCAATCAGCCCCAGCATTTT,CASSLAGGSNQPQHF